These T cell receptor beta chains were read from a single sample in a study of T cells in Graves' hyperthyroidism and ophthalmopathy. TCRdb re-called the multiplex PCR reads through MiXCR, storing one row per CDR3 protein. The sample lists more than 500,000 distinct CDR3 sequences, 35% to 55% seen once, with roughly 20% in the top ten. The sample consisted of peripheral blood or thyroid tissue (not recorded which). Every receptor here comes from an adult woman with Graves' disease, either hyperthyroidism or ophthalmopathy (not recorded which). Both conserved end residues are part of each CDR3. Fields, in order: clone size, D gene, V gene, J gene, CDR3 length, CDR3 DNA, CDR3 protein. The D gene is left open where the match is weak. The size entry is marked missing in some rows and otherwise reads once, few, many or a size class.

size: many; D: TRBD2; V: TRBV11-1; J: TRBJ2-5; length: 15; DNA: TGTGCCAGCAGCATTGGCGGGGGGGATCAAGAGACCCAGTACTTC; CDR3: CASSIGGGDQETQYF
size: many; D: .; V: TRBV2; J: TRBJ1-3; length: 15; DNA: TGTGCCAGCAGTGAACTGAGTCGCTCTGGAAACACCATATATTTT; CDR3: CASSELSRSGNTIYF
size: once; D: .; V: TRBV20-1; J: TRBJ1-1; length: 14; DNA: TGCAGTGCTCCCCCTGGGGGGACGAACACTGAAGCTTTCTTT; CDR3: CSAPPGGTNTEAFF
size: .; D: .; V: TRBV25-1; J: TRBJ1-5; length: 17; DNA: TGTGCCAGCAGTGCCTCTCCCCGTATACGGGGTAATCAGCCCCAGCATTTT; CDR3: CASSASPRIRGNQPQHF
size: once; D: .; V: TRBV6-5; J: TRBJ2-5; length: 14; DNA: TGTGCCAGCAGTGAGGGACTCGGGCCGCAGACCCAGTACTTC; CDR3: CASSEGLGPQTQYF
size: .; D: TRBD1; V: TRBV24-1; J: TRBJ1-2; length: 17; DNA: TGTGCCACCAGTGACCCCGGACAGGGTACCGGTCGGTATGGCTACACCTTC; CDR3: CATSDPGQGTGRYGYTF
size: few; D: TRBD2; V: TRBV27; J: TRBJ2-7; length: 14; DNA: TGTGCCAGCAGACGACTAGCGGGGACCGGAGAGCAGTACTTC; CDR3: CASRRLAGTGEQYF
size: .; D: .; V: TRBV7-6; J: TRBJ2-7; length: 13; DNA: TGTGCCAGCAGCCCCATCGAATCCTACGAGCAGTACTTC; CDR3: CASSPIESYEQYF
size: .; D: TRBD1; V: TRBV2; J: TRBJ2-6; length: 17; DNA: TGTGCCAGCAACAACCGGGACAGGGACCTCTGGGCCAACGTCCTGACTTTC; CDR3: CASNNRDRDLWANVLTF
size: .; D: .; V: TRBV6-2/TRBV6-3; J: TRBJ2-7; length: 14; DNA: TGTGCCAGCAGTTACTTCTCCCAGGGTGGGGAGCAGTACTTC; CDR3: CASSYFSQGGEQYF
size: .; D: .; V: TRBV2; J: TRBJ2-2; length: 15; DNA: TGTGCCAGCAGTCAGGAGGGTCGGAACACTGGGGAGCTGTTTTTT; CDR3: CASSQEGRNTGELFF
size: .; D: TRBD2; V: TRBV24-1; J: TRBJ2-7; length: 12; DNA: TGTGCCACGGGGACTAGCGGATACGAGCAGTACTTC; CDR3: CATGTSGYEQYF
size: once; D: .; V: TRBV11-2; J: TRBJ1-2; length: 14; DNA: TGTGCCACCTCGGGAGCGTATGGGGACTATGGCTACACCTTC; CDR3: CATSGAYGDYGYTF
size: .; D: TRBD1; V: TRBV5-6; J: TRBJ1-1; length: 12; DNA: TGTGCCCGCAGTTTTCTTGACAGGGGAACTTTCTTT; CDR3: CARSFLDRGTFF
size: many; D: .; V: TRBV12-3/TRBV12-4; J: TRBJ2-7; length: 13; DNA: TGTGCCAGCAGTCCCTTTTCATTCTACGAGCAGTACTTC; CDR3: CASSPFSFYEQYF
size: many; D: TRBD1; V: TRBV5-1; J: TRBJ2-7; length: 14; DNA: TGCGCCAGCAGCTTGGGACAGGGGAGAGACGAGCAGTACTTC; CDR3: CASSLGQGRDEQYF
size: many; D: .; V: TRBV20-1; J: TRBJ1-4; length: 14; DNA: TGCAGTGCAGCGGGATACAGGGAAAGTGAAAAACTGTTTTTT; CDR3: CSAAGYRESEKLFF
size: .; D: .; V: TRBV6-5; J: TRBJ1-1; length: 12; DNA: TGTGCCAGCAGCTACAGCCACACTGAAGCTTTCTTT; CDR3: CASSYSHTEAFF
size: .; D: .; V: TRBV2; J: TRBJ2-1; length: 11; DNA: TGTGCCAGCAGTGCGGTAAATGAGCAGTTCTTC; CDR3: CASSAVNEQFF
size: many; D: TRBD2; V: TRBV20-1; J: TRBJ2-5; length: 15; DNA: TGCAGTGCTAGAGATGCCGGACTAGCGGAGGAGACCCAGTACTTC; CDR3: CSARDAGLAEETQYF
size: many; D: .; V: TRBV15; J: TRBJ2-7; length: 14; DNA: TGTGCCACCAGCGGGGGTGAAGAGACCCACGAGCAGTACTTC; CDR3: CATSGGEETHEQYF
size: few; D: .; V: TRBV28; J: TRBJ1-5; length: 16; DNA: TGTGCCAGCAGTTTTTTAGGGCATAAGTTTTTTCAGCCCCAGCATTTT; CDR3: CASSFLGHKFFQPQHF
size: many; D: .; V: TRBV7-8; J: TRBJ2-7; length: 14; DNA: TGTGCCAGCAGCTTCCCGGGGCAGAGCTACGAGCAGTACTTC; CDR3: CASSFPGQSYEQYF
size: .; D: TRBD1; V: TRBV19; J: TRBJ2-5; length: 14; DNA: TGTGCCAGTAGTGTCCGGGACAGGGAAGAGACCCAGTACTTC; CDR3: CASSVRDREETQYF
size: once; D: .; V: TRBV5-1; J: TRBJ1-4; length: 15; DNA: TGCGCCAGCAGCTTGGTTGGGGGGCTGATTGAAAAACTGTTTTTT; CDR3: CASSLVGGLIEKLFF
size: many; D: .; V: TRBV20-1; J: TRBJ1-1; length: 14; DNA: TGCAGTGCTCCTTCGGGGACGGCGAACACTGAAGCTTTCTTT; CDR3: CSAPSGTANTEAFF
size: .; D: TRBD1; V: TRBV6-6; J: TRBJ1-5; length: 17; DNA: TGTGCCAGCAGTGCTACCGGGACAGGGGGGGGCAATCAGCCCCAGCATTTT; CDR3: CASSATGTGGGNQPQHF
size: .; D: .; V: TRBV19; J: TRBJ1-1; length: 14; DNA: TGTGCCAGTAGTATAGGGGGGTCTAACACTGAAGCTTTCTTT; CDR3: CASSIGGSNTEAFF
size: many; D: .; V: TRBV7-2; J: TRBJ2-7; length: 13; DNA: TGTGCCAGCAGCTTCCCCGGGAGTTCCCCCCAGTACTTC; CDR3: CASSFPGSSPQYF
size: few; D: TRBD1; V: TRBV27; J: TRBJ2-5; length: 16; DNA: TGTGCCAGCAGTTTATTACTCGGGACAGCTCAAGAGACCCAGTACTTC; CDR3: CASSLLLGTAQETQYF
size: .; D: TRBD1; V: TRBV10-3; J: TRBJ2-5; length: 18; DNA: TGTGCCATTGCCAACCCGGGACAGGGGCCGGGGAACCAAGAGACCCAGTACTTC; CDR3: CAIANPGQGPGNQETQYF
size: .; D: .; V: TRBV7-9; J: TRBJ1-1; length: 15; DNA: TGTGCCAGCAGCCAAACAGGGTTGGTGAACACTGAAGCTTTCTTT; CDR3: CASSQTGLVNTEAFF
size: many; D: .; V: TRBV11-1; J: TRBJ2-7; length: 12; DNA: TGTGCCAGCGGAAAACAGGGTTACGAGCAGTACTTC; CDR3: CASGKQGYEQYF
size: .; D: .; V: TRBV6-1; J: TRBJ2-3; length: 12; DNA: TGTGCCATCAGCTCTGGAGGAGATACGCAGTATTTT; CDR3: CAISSGGDTQYF